The 20 T cell receptor beta chains listed next were all sequenced from one sample in a study of CD8+ T cells in alopecia areata. The pooled cutaneous lymph node cells were sorted using several markers (CD4, CD8alpha, NKG2D, NKG2ACE and others). RNA, once extracted, was reverse transcribed into cDNA for use as the sequencing template. Here immunoSEQ multiplex PCR was the method, and the copy in TCRdb shows in-frame clones only, minus some. The repertoire shows 20,000 or so clones, none seen only once; the top ten take approximately 31%. Sequencing used CD8+ T cells sorted from a lymph node. All receptors come from a C3H/HeJ mouse with alopecia areata. MHC haplotype: H2-k.

This clone was picked up a small number of times. Gene labels here are mouse ones. The read comes to an end 4 residues before the CDR3 does, leaving the germline J gene to fill in the end. The gene calls are TRBV19 and TRBJ2-7, with 10 bases fitting TRBD2. Germline trimming cut 0 bases from V and 3 bases from J; bases unmatched to any gene: 3. This CDR3 contains 15 residues. Germline loops: CDR1 FNHDT, CDR2 SITEND (reference sequence). CDR3 DNA, as far as it was read: TGTGCCAGCAGTATAGCCGGGACTGGGGTCTAT. Amino acid sequence: CASSIAGTGVY. Given in full, the CDR3 is CASSIAGTGVYEQYF.

This clone turned up a few times. Mouse gene names and germline throughout. The DNA ends 4 residues before the CDR3 does, and the rest of the CDR3 is filled in from the germline J gene. This rearrangement joins TRBV1 to TRBJ2-1; 9 bases line up with TRBD1. V was pared by 0 bases and J by 4 bases, with 4 bases of the junction left unmatched. Per germline, CDR1 NSQYPW and CDR2 LRSPGD (reference sequence). The length of the CDR3 is 16 residues. Partial CDR3 DNA: TGCACCTGCAGTGCAGAACAGGGGGCGAGGTATGCT. Its protein is CTCSAEQGARYA. The entire CDR3 protein is CTCSAEQGARYAEQFF.

This clone was counted ten times or more. Gene and germline names: mouse. The CDR3 sequence: CASSPRLGGQDTQYF. The part of the CDR3 DNA that was read is TGTGCCAGCAGTCCTCGACTGGGGGGCCAAGAC. The chain joins TRBV13-3 to TRBJ2-5, with 10 positions matching TRBD2. Sequencing ends 4 residues short of the CDR3 end; the germline J gene provides the rest. From germline, CDR1 is NNHDY and CDR2 SYVADS. There are 15 residues in the CDR3. The ends lost 4 bases at V and 2 bases at J; junction bases unmatched: 4.

This clone appeared a few times. The gene names here belong to mouse. The CDR3 protein is CASSRGQKNSAETLYF. The part of the CDR3 DNA that was read is TGTGCCAGCAGTAGAGGACAGAAAAATAGTGCAGAA. The genes are TRBV19 and TRBJ2-3; tentatively, D is TRBD1 (6 bases). The CDR3 goes on 4 residues after the read ends, and that part is filled in from the germline J gene. The CDR3 covers 16 residues. Trimming left V 3 bases short and J 0 bases short, with 14 bases between. Looked up from germline, CDR1 is FNHDT and CDR2 is SITEND (reference sequence).

Notes on this clone: The genes are named according to mouse. The read stops 4 residues short of the end of the CDR3; the missing end is completed from the germline J gene. The chain recombines TRBV19 with TRBJ1-1; tentatively, D is TRBD1 (6 bases). The CDR3 spans 13 residues. Germline V CDR1 and CDR2: FNHDT, SITEND (reference sequence). CDR3 amino acids: CASRETGWTEVFF. The CDR3 DNA, read in part, is TGTGCCAGCAGGGAGACAGGTTGGACA.

A few counts support this clone. Mouse gene names and germline throughout. Coverage ceases 4 residues before the CDR3 finishes, and the germline J gene fills in the end. The chain links TRBV19 to TRBJ2-1; possible D gene TRBD1, 5 bases. The CDR3 has 12 residues. CDR1 is FNHDT and CDR2 is SITEND in the germline V gene (reference sequence). Trimming stripped 3 bases from V and 6 bases from J, with 7 bases between. CDR3 sequence reads: CASSTGFAEQFF. The part of the CDR3 DNA that was read is TGTGCCAGCAGTACAGGGTTTGCT.

A word on this clone: The gene names given are mouse names. The read ends 4 residues shy of where the CDR3 ends; the end is completed using the germline J gene. The gene calls are TRBV19 and TRBJ2-5, with D perhaps matching TRBD2 (6 bases). Germline values: CDR1 FNHDT, CDR2 SITEND (reference sequence). CDR3 length: 13 residues. V was clipped by 5 bases and J by 2 bases, with 9 bases between them. CDR3 protein: CASSRLAQDTQYF. The CDR3 bases that were read are TGTGCCAGCAGCCGACTGGCCCAAGAC.

This clone has a handful of counts. Germline and genes here are mouse. The CDR3 end is not reached by the read, which stops 4 residues before it; the germline J gene fills it in. This sequence joins TRBV1 and TRBJ2-4, with 9 bases matching TRBD2. J was trimmed by 3 bases and V by 3 bases; bases with no gene match: 7. The CDR3 covers 16 residues. The germline V gene has CDR1 NSQYPW and CDR2 LRSPGD (reference sequence). The DNA read from the CDR3 is TGCACCTGCAGTGCCCTCCTCTGGGGGGGGCAAAAC. Translated: CTCSALLWGGQN. The whole CDR3 reads CTCSALLWGGQNTLYF.

This clone was counted only a few times. Gene and germline names: mouse. With the read ending 4 residues before the CDR3 end, the germline J gene is used to fill in that end. The rearrangement joins TRBV31 to TRBJ1-1; no clear D. The germline V and J ends were trimmed by 0 bases and 4 bases, with 6 bases remaining between them. The germline V gene has CDR1 GKSSPN and CDR2 SITVG. This CDR3 is 12 amino acids long. Partial CDR3 DNA: TGTGCCTGGAGTCTTGACATCACA. Translating it yields CAWSLDIT. The full CDR3 is CAWSLDITEVFF. Full variable domain (missing parts from reference TRBV31 and TRBJ1-1): AQTIHQWPVAEIKAVGSPLSLGCTIKGKSSPNLYWYWQATGGTLQQLFYSITVGQVESVVQLNLSASRPKDDQFILSTEKLLLSHSGFYLCAWSLDITEVFFGKGTRLTVV.

This clone is classed as medium-sized. Germline and genes here are mouse. The observed sequence ends 4 residues before the CDR3 terminus, with the missing tail filled in from the germline J gene. The chain combines TRBV13-3 with TRBJ1-1; D is possibly TRBD1 (6 bases). Trimming shortened V by 3 bases and J by 0 bases, and 6 bases separated the two germline ends. CDR3 length: 13 amino acids. CDR1 is NNHDY and CDR2 is SYVADS in the germline V gene. The CDR3: CASSGTANTEVFF. Incomplete CDR3 DNA: TGTGCCAGCAGTGGGACAGCAAACACA.

This clone came up a few times. Gene names denote mouse genes. CDR3 DNA (partial): TGTGCCAGCAGTGATCTCGGGACAGGGGTAGAC. It yields the protein CASSDLGTGVD. The full CDR3 sequence reads CASSDLGTGVDTQYF. J is TRBJ2-5 and V is TRBV13-3; 10 positions match TRBD1. The CDR3 end is not reached by the read, which stops 4 residues before it; the germline J gene fills it in. Germline CDR1 and CDR2: NNHDY and SYVADS. This CDR3 region has 15 residues.

Note on this clone: Gene names and germline refer to mouse. Sequencing ends 4 residues short of the CDR3 end; the germline J gene provides the rest. The chain recombines TRBV29 with TRBJ2-5, with 10 nucleotides matching TRBD2. Germline lookup yields CDR1 MSHET and CDR2 SYDVDS. This CDR3 has 13 amino acids. This CDR3 reads CASSLDWGDTQYF. The sequenced part of the CDR3 DNA is TGTGCTAGCAGTCTGGACTGGGGGGAC.

A few counts support this clone. The listed genes are named as in mouse. Coverage ceases 4 residues before the CDR3 finishes, and the germline J gene fills in the end. The V call is TRBV5, the J call TRBJ2-5; no clear D gene. CDR1 is LGHNA and CDR2 is YNLKQL in the germline V gene (reference sequence). This CDR3 has 16 amino acids. V shed 4 bases and J shed 0 bases, with 14 bases lying between them. The sequenced CDR3 bases are TGTGCCAGCAGCCCAACCTTCTGGAGTAACCAAGAC. This codes for CASSPTFWSNQD. The CDR3 reads in full as CASSPTFWSNQDTQYF.

This clone was observed a few times. The genes are named according to mouse. The sequenced fragment ends 4 residues before the CDR3 boundary, so the rest is inferred from the germline J gene. The chain uses TRBV16 and TRBJ2-1, with D perhaps matching TRBD2 (6 bases). V was shortened by 2 bases and J by 4 bases, with 6 bases between the two germline ends. Germline CDR1 reads SGHSA; CDR2 reads FRNQAP. The CDR3 runs 13 residues. CDR3 amino acids: CASSLLGYAEQFF. The covered CDR3 bases are TGTGCAAGCAGCTTACTGGGGTATGCT.

There are many counts of this clone. Gene names are the mouse ones. The read falls 4 residues short of the CDR3 end, and the missing part is taken from the germline J gene. The chain links TRBV13-2 to TRBJ2-5; 8 bases are a match to TRBD2. CDR3 length: 14 amino acids. V trimming: 2 bases; J trimming: 3 bases; junction bases outside the gene matches: 2. Germline lookup yields CDR1 NNHNN and CDR2 SYGAGS (reference sequence). Incomplete CDR3 DNA: TGTGCCAGCGGTGACTGGACTGGGCAAGAC. As protein: CASGDWTGQD. The complete CDR3 sequence is CASGDWTGQDTQYF.

This clone was recorded at least ten times. Germline and genes here are mouse. The read is 4 residues too short to cover the CDR3 end, so that end is filled in from the germline J gene. The rearrangement links TRBV13-3 to TRBJ1-1, with D maybe TRBD1 (5 bases). Trimming removed 5 bases from V and 0 bases from J, with 8 bases in between. The CDR3 is 13 residues long. CDR1 and CDR2 from the germline V gene are NNHDY and SYVADS. The CDR3 sequence: CASRDNSNTEVFF. The CDR3 bases that were read are TGTGCCAGCAGGGACAACTCAAACACA.

This clone came up a few times. Genes and germline are mouse. The sequenced fragment ends 4 residues before the CDR3 boundary, so the rest is inferred from the germline J gene. The rearrangement links TRBV14 to TRBJ1-1; D is unclear. V was cut by 2 bases and J by 0 bases, with 2 bases left in between. The germline V gene encodes CDR1 SGHDT and CDR2 FRDEAV. The CDR3 spans 12 residues. CDR3 amino acids: CASSFANTEVFF. The CDR3 bases that were read are TGTGCCAGCAGTTTTGCAAACACA.

This clone showed up just a few times. All gene names here are mouse names. Read sequence stops 4 residues before the CDR3 end, and the germline J gene provides the missing end. The rearrangement links TRBV1 to TRBJ2-2; 11 bases match TRBD2. The germline V gene has CDR1 NSQYPW and CDR2 LRSPGD (reference sequence). V dropped 0 bases and J dropped 6; count of bases not matched to a gene: 3. The CDR3 is made up of 16 amino acids. The CDR3 here is CTCSAEDWGGPGQLYF. The part of the CDR3 DNA that was read is TGCACCTGCAGTGCAGAAGACTGGGGGGGTCCCGGG. The full variable domain, its missing parts supplied by reference TRBV1 and TRBJ2-2, is VTLLEQNPRWRLVPRGQAVNLRCILKNSQYPWMSWYQQDLQKQLQWLFTLRSPGDKEVKSLPGADYLATRVTDTELRLQVANMSQGRTLYCTCSAEDWGGPGQLYFGEGSKLTVL.

This clone appeared many times. Any gene name here is a mouse gene name. The read stops 4 residues short of the end of the CDR3; the missing end is completed from the germline J gene. The chain links TRBV17 to TRBJ2-7, with 11 nucleotides matching TRBD1. The germline gives CDR1 MNHDT, CDR2 YYDKIL. The CDR3 extends over 14 amino acids. The chain's CDR3 is CASSLGQGAYEQYF. The DNA read from the CDR3 is TGTGCTAGCAGCCTAGGACAGGGGGCATAT.

Concerning this clone itself: Here the gene names and germline are mouse. The observed sequence ends 4 residues before the CDR3 terminus, with the missing tail filled in from the germline J gene. The rearrangement uses TRBV5 and TRBJ2-7; 12 nucleotides match TRBD2. The CDR3 totals 14 residues. Germline CDR1 LGHNA, CDR2 YNLKQL (reference sequence). The sequenced CDR3 bases are TGTGCCAGCAGCCCTGGACTGGGGGGGTAT. Protein: CASSPGLGGY. The entire CDR3 is CASSPGLGGYEQYF.